Below, 28 T cell receptor beta chains from the same sample are listed, as sequenced in a study of control samples from healthy donors and cancer patients. Only in-frame clones appear in the TCRdb table, and some are missing; sequencing was by immunoSEQ multiplex PCR. The table includes 75,000 to 100,000 clones, roughly 82% detected once. The sequencing input was blood. These receptors were taken from a man aged 60 to 75 in good health.

J is TRBJ2-5 and V is TRBV7-8; D is perhaps TRBD1 or TRBD2 (7 bases each). Germline lookup yields CDR1 SGHVS and CDR2 FQNEAQ. The CDR3 is 14 residues long. V was cut by 5 bases and J by 1 base, with 11 bases left in between. The CDR3 loop reads CASSQGGSQETQYF. CDR3 sequence (DNA): TGTGCCAGCAGCCAGGGGGGGAGCCAAGAGACCCAGTACTTC.

CDR3 DNA: TGTGCCAGCAGCCGCGATGCAGGCCCCGGCGGCTACACCTTC. Protein sequence: CASSRDAGPGGYTF. The rearrangement uses TRBV6-5 and TRBJ1-2, with D hard to call. V lost 6 bases and J lost 8, with 19 bases in between. The CDR3 has 14 residues. Germline-derived CDR1 and CDR2 are MNHEY and SVGAGI.

The V and J genes are TRBV7-9 and TRBJ2-7; 10 bases line up with TRBD1. Germline loops: CDR1 SEHNR, CDR2 FQNEAQ (reference sequence). The V segment lost 5 bases and the J segment 6 bases; nucleotides outside the gene matches: 4. The CDR3 is 13 amino acids. CDR3 sequence reads: CASSPGQGLEQYF. The CDR3 DNA is TGTGCCAGCAGCCCGGGACAGGGGCTCGAGCAGTACTTC.

This clone was detected only a few times. The chain uses TRBV6-5 and TRBJ1-6; no clear D. Trimming left V 6 bases short and J 6 bases short, with 12 bases between. The CDR3 totals 14 residues. The germline V gene has CDR1 MNHEY and CDR2 SVGAGI. Here the CDR3 DNA reads TGTGCCAGCAGCTTACGACACGCTAATTCACCCCTCCACTTT. Translation: CASSLRHANSPLHF.

The gene calls are TRBV30 and TRBJ1-2; the D is unclear. The CDR3 is 13 amino acids. Germline assignment: CDR1 GTSNPN and CDR2 SVGIG (reference sequence). V lost 8 bases, J lost 8 bases, and 21 bases lay in between. CDR3: CAQLSGASGGYTF. CDR3 DNA sequence: TGTGCCCAACTATCTGGCGCTTCTGGGGGCTACACCTTC.

The rearrangement uses TRBV5-1 and TRBJ2-5; the match to TRBD2 covers 7 bases. Germline lookup yields CDR1 SGHRS and CDR2 YFSETQ. This CDR3 comprises 14 residues. The V and J ends lost 4 bases and 8 bases, in that order; junction bases with no gene match: 11. CDR3 protein: CASSPERDFDTQYF. DNA for the CDR3: TGCGCCAGCAGCCCCGAGCGGGATTTTGATACCCAGTACTTC. Looking up the rest from reference TRBV5-1 and TRBJ2-5 gives the full variable domain: KAGVTQTPRYLIKTRGQQVTLSCSPISGHRSVSWYQQTPGQGLQFLFEYFSETQRNKGNFPGRFSGRQFSNSRSEMNVSTLELGDSALYLCASSPERDFDTQYFGPGTRLLVL.

This chain connects TRBV6-5 to TRBJ2-5; D is unclear. V was trimmed by 0 bases and J by 2 bases, leaving 7 bases between them. The CDR3 sequence is 14 residues long. From germline, CDR1 is MNHEY and CDR2 SVGAGI. The CDR3 DNA is TGTGCCAGCAGTTACTCGGGTGGGCAAGAGACCCAGTACTTC. Amino acid sequence: CASSYSGGQETQYF.

V and J are TRBV4-1 and TRBJ2-7, with 9 bases fitting TRBD2. The J segment lost 6 bases and the V segment lost 4 bases, leaving 13 bases of the junction unmatched. This CDR3 has 16 amino acids. Germline V gives CDR1 MGHRA, CDR2 YSYEKL. The CDR3 region is CASSRAGTSPVSEQYF. DNA of the CDR3: TGCGCCAGCAGCCGCGCCGGGACTAGCCCGGTAAGCGAGCAGTACTTC.

The chain uses TRBV19 and TRBJ2-5; D gene ambiguous. Trimming removed 7 bases at V and 4 bases at J, with 10 bases between. Germline values: CDR1 LNHDA, CDR2 SQIVND (reference sequence). This CDR3 spans 12 amino acids. CDR3 protein: CASTDRVETQYF. CDR3 nucleotides: TGTGCCAGTACTGACCGGGTAGAGACCCAGTACTTC.

The CDR3 region is CASEFGTGKDEQYF. In nucleotides, the CDR3 is TGTGCCAGCGAATTCGGGACAGGGAAAGACGAGCAGTACTTC. The chain links TRBV6-5 to TRBJ2-7; TRBD1 agrees at 9 bases. The V and J ends lost 8 bases and 5 bases, in that order; junction bases with no gene match: 10. Germline V CDR1 and CDR2: MNHEY, SVGAGI. CDR3 length equals 14 residues.

The V call is TRBV7-2, the J call TRBJ2-7, with 8 nucleotides matching TRBD1. Trimming took 2 bases from V and 3 from J; bases not matched to a gene: 3. CDR3 length equals 14 residues. Per the germline V gene, CDR1 is SGHTA and CDR2 is FQGNSA. DNA for the CDR3: TGTGCCAGCAGCTTAACTACAGGGGGCTACGAGCAGTACTTC. Its translation is CASSLTTGGYEQYF.

This chain links TRBV5-1 with TRBJ2-3; 11 bases map to TRBD1. Germline lookup yields CDR1 SGHRS and CDR2 YFSETQ. This CDR3 contains 16 residues. The J segment lost 4 bases and the V segment lost 0 bases, leaving 4 bases of the junction unmatched. CDR3 amino acids: CASSLVGQGAADTQYF. Written as DNA, the CDR3 is TGCGCCAGCAGCTTGGTAGGACAGGGGGCCGCAGATACGCAGTATTTT.

V and J are TRBV6-8 and TRBJ2-1; 9 bases are shared with TRBD1. Unmatched junction bases numbered 6, after V lost 7 bases and J lost 2 bases. This CDR3 spans 15 amino acids. Germline assignment: CDR1 MNHGY and CDR2 SAAAGT. The CDR3 protein is CASNRGRLTYNEQFF. The CDR3, as DNA: TGTGCCAGCAACAGGGGGCGGTTAACCTACAATGAGCAGTTCTTC.

V gene TRBV5-4 combines with J gene TRBJ2-5; D may be TRBD2 (5 bases). This CDR3 is 14 amino acids long. Germline CDR1 and CDR2: SGHNT and YYREEE (reference sequence). V lost 0 bases, J lost 5 bases, and 11 bases lay in between. The chain's CDR3 is CASSLEREWETQYF. CDR3 nucleotide sequence: TGTGCCAGCAGCTTGGAGAGGGAGTGGGAGACCCAGTACTTC. Filled out from reference TRBV5-4 and TRBJ2-5, the complete variable domain reads ETGVTQSPTHLIKTRGQQVTLRCSSQSGHNTVSWYQQALGQGPQFIFQYYREEENGRGNFPPRFSGLQFPNYSSELNVNALELDDSALYLCASSLEREWETQYFGPGTRLLVL.

The chain carries TRBV27 and TRBJ1-5; 7 positions match TRBD1. CDR1 and CDR2 from the germline V gene are MNHEY and SMNVEV (reference sequence). The junction had 5 bases not matched to a gene; V was cut back by 6 bases and J by 0 bases. CDR3 length equals 15 residues. Here the CDR3 DNA reads TGTGCCAGCAGCCTGACAGGGTATAGCAATCAGCCCCAGCATTTT. Encoded protein: CASSLTGYSNQPQHF.

The rearrangement joins TRBV11-2 to TRBJ2-7, with TRBD2 identical over 9 bases. There are 13 residues in the CDR3. CDR1 SGHAT and CDR2 FQNNGV come from the germline V gene. Trimming took 0 bases from V and 12 from J; bases not matched to a gene: 6. CDR3 protein: CASSLEGQREAYF. Written as DNA, the CDR3 is TGTGCCAGCAGCTTAGAGGGTCAGCGGGAGGCGTACTTC.

The J gene is TRBJ2-5, the V gene TRBV4-1, with D possibly TRBD1 on 5 matching bases. The CDR3 is 16 amino acids. Germline CDR1 is MGHRA and CDR2 is YSYEKL. V dropped 0 bases and J dropped 1 base, with 12 bases sitting between them. This CDR3 reads CASSQEGPRAQETQYF. CDR3 in DNA: TGCGCCAGCAGCCAAGAGGGCCCCAGGGCCCAAGAGACCCAGTACTTC.

V is TRBV6-4 and J is TRBJ2-3, with TRBD2 as a possible D gene (6 bases). V was cut by 6 bases and J by 5 bases, with 15 bases left in between. In germline, CDR1 is MRHNA, CDR2 SNTAGT. The CDR3 totals 14 residues. CDR3 loop: CASSHGGPGDTQYF. The CDR3 bases are TGTGCCAGCAGCCATGGAGGGCCCGGAGATACGCAGTATTTT.

The chain uses TRBV24-1 and TRBJ2-1; tentative D call: TRBD2 (6 bases). This CDR3 has 15 residues. Trimming stripped 4 bases from V and 2 bases from J, with 11 bases between. CDR1 KGHDR and CDR2 SFDVKD come from the germline V gene. The CDR3, as DNA: TGTGCCACCAGTGACGGGGGTAGCCCCTACAATGAGCAGTTCTTC. Protein product: CATSDGGSPYNEQFF.

This clone showed up just a few times. V gene TRBV4-1 combines with J gene TRBJ1-1; 8 bases align to TRBD1. Trimming at V came to 3 bases and at J to 6 bases, leaving 9 bases not matched to a gene. The CDR3 totals 15 residues. The V gene's germline CDR1 is MGHRA and CDR2 YSYEKL. CDR3 nucleotides: TGCGCCAGCAGCCAGTCCGGACAGGGTCCCCCTGAAGCTTTCTTT. Its protein product is CASSQSGQGPPEAFF.

This clone appeared a single time. This chain uses TRBV6-5 with TRBJ2-1, with 7 bases fitting TRBD1. The J segment lost 4 bases and the V segment lost 10 bases, leaving 13 bases of the junction unmatched. CDR1 is MNHEY and CDR2 is SVGAGI in the germline V gene. The CDR3 length is 15 residues. CDR3 in amino acids: CAILPRDRAYNEQFF. In DNA, the CDR3 is TGTGCCATCCTACCCCGGGACAGAGCTTACAATGAGCAGTTCTTC.

This chain links TRBV6-5 with TRBJ2-5, with 7 positions matching TRBD2. The germline V gene encodes CDR1 MNHEY and CDR2 SVGAGI. V gave up 7 bases and J gave up 5 bases; unmatched junction bases: 1. The CDR3 extends over 11 amino acids. The DNA for the CDR3 is TGTGCCAGCATGCGGGGGGAGACCCAGTACTTC. Translating gives CASMRGETQYF.

V is TRBV19 and J is TRBJ2-3; 8 bases agree with TRBD1. V shed 7 bases and J 4 bases; nucleotides not matched to a gene: 10. The CDR3 is 15 amino acids. Germline V CDR1 and CDR2: LNHDA, SQIVND (reference sequence). CDR3 amino acids: CASNTGGLSADTQYF. Written as DNA, the CDR3 is TGTGCCAGTAACACAGGGGGACTTAGTGCAGATACGCAGTATTTT.

The genes are TRBV3-1 (or the pseudogene TRBV3-2) and TRBJ2-7; D may be TRBD1 or TRBD2 (6 bases each). The germline CDR1 and CDR2 sequences are LGHDT and YNNKEL (reference sequence). This CDR3 has 16 amino acids. Trimming removed 0 bases from V and 2 bases from J, with 14 bases in between. CDR3 DNA: TGTGCCAGCAGCCAAGATATAGGGGGGTCTCCCTACGAGCAGTACTTC. Translating gives CASSQDIGGSPYEQYF.

J is TRBJ2-3 and V is TRBV7-6; no clear D. Germline V CDR1 and CDR2: SGHVS, FNYEAQ. CDR3 length: 17 amino acids. The V gene lost 1 base and the J gene lost 3 bases, with 17 bases spanning the gap. This CDR3 reads CASSLGWVRSGTDTQYF. As DNA, the CDR3 is TGTGCCAGCAGCTTAGGGTGGGTGCGGTCCGGGACAGATACGCAGTATTTT.

The chain recombines TRBV2 with TRBJ2-4; D gene ambiguous. V was trimmed by 7 bases and J by 16 bases, leaving 23 bases between them. In germline, CDR1 is SNHLY, CDR2 FYNNEI. The length of the CDR3 is 13 residues. CDR3 region: CASNFLNSGSVYF. The CDR3 DNA follows: TGTGCCAGCAACTTTTTGAATAGTGGTAGTGTTTACTTC.

This chain connects TRBV28 to TRBJ2-1, with 8 positions matching TRBD1. CDR1 and CDR2 from the germline V gene are MDHEN and SYDVKM. The CDR3 extends over 15 amino acids. The V and J ends lost 2 bases and 9 bases, in that order; junction bases with no gene match: 9. For the CDR3, the DNA is TGTGCCAGCAGTTTAAGGCCAGGGGGCTCGACTGAGCAGTTCTTC. Translating gives CASSLRPGGSTEQFF.

CDR3 region: CSVLTGESGETQYF. CDR3 DNA sequence: TGCAGCGTCCTGACAGGGGAGTCTGGGGAGACCCAGTACTTC. This rearrangement joins TRBV29-1 to TRBJ2-5; 8 nucleotides align to TRBD1. The germline gives CDR1 SQVTM, CDR2 ANQGSEA. V lost 6 bases and J lost 5; bases outside the gene matches: 11. There are 14 residues in the CDR3. The full variable domain, with the rest looked up from reference TRBV29-1 and TRBJ2-5, is SAVISQKPSRDICQRGTSLTIQCQVDSQVTMMFWYRQQPGQSLTLIATANQGSEATYESGFVIDKFPISRPNLTFSTLTVSNMSPEDSSIYLCSVLTGESGETQYFGPGTRLLVL.